What follows is one TCR beta chain and its context. The sample carries other DNA sequences with the same CDR3. Thawed unstimulated PBMCs were FACS-sorted by CD3, CD4 and CD8 into two populations. Only in-frame clones appear in the TCRdb table, and some are missing; sequencing was by immunoSEQ multiplex PCR. The data hold approximately 55,000 clones, with about 70% observed a single time. The data belong to a study of T cell clones after liver transplantation. Trimming shortened V by 0 bases and J by 1 base, and 7 bases separated the two germline ends. CDR3 size: 14 residues. CDR1 is SGHRS, CDR2 YFSETQ, per germline.

The genes are TRBV5-1 and TRBJ1-1; D is ambiguous. This sample comprised CD4+ T cells from blood, obtained before liver transplant. This clonotype originated in a human donor who received a liver transplant. CDR3 sequence: CASSLGAGNTEAFF. CDR3 nucleotide sequence: TGCGCCAGCAGCTTGGGGGCCGGGAACACTGAAGCTTTCTTT.